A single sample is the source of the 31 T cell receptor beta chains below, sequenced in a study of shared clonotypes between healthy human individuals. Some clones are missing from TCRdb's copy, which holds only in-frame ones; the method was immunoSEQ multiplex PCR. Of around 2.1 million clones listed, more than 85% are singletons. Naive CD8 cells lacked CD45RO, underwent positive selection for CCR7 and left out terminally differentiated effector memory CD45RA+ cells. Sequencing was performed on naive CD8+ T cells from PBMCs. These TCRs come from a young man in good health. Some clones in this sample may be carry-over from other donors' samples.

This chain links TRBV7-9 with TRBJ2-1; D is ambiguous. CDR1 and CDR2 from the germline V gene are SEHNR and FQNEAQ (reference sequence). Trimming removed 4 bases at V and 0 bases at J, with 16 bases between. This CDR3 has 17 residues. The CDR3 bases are TGTGCCAGCAGCTGGGGTTTAGGCCTTAGCTCCTACAATGAGCAGTTCTTC. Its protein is CASSWGLGLSSYNEQFF.

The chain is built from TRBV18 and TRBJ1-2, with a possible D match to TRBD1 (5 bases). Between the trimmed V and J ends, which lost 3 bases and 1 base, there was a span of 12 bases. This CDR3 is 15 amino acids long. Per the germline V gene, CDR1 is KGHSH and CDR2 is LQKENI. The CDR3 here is CASSPLQGHNYGYTF. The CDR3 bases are TGTGCCAGCTCACCTCTCCAAGGACATAACTATGGCTACACCTTC.

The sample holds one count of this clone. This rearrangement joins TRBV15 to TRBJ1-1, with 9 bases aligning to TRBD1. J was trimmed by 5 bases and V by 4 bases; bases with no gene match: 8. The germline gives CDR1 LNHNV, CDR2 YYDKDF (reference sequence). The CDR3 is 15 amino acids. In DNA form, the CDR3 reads TGTGCCACCAGCATTCCGACAGGGGGTTTGACTGAAGCTTTCTTT. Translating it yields CATSIPTGGLTEAFF.

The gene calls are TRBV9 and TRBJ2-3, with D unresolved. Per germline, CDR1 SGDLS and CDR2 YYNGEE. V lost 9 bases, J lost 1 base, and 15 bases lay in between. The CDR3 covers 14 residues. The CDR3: CAIGRWRRTDTQYF. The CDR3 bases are TGTGCCATCGGTCGGTGGCGGCGCACAGATACGCAGTATTTT.

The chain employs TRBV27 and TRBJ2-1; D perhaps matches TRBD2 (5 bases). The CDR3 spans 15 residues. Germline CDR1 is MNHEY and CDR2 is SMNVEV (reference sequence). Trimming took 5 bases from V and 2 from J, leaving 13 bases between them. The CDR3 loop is CASSPNRGAYNEQFF. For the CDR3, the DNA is TGTGCCAGCAGTCCTAATCGGGGAGCCTACAATGAGCAGTTCTTC.

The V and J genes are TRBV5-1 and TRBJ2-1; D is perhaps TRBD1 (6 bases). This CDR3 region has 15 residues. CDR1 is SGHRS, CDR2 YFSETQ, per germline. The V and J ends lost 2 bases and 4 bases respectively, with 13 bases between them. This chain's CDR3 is CASSFGGGLYNEQFF. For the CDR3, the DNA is TGCGCCAGCAGCTTTGGGGGCGGGCTTTACAATGAGCAGTTCTTC.

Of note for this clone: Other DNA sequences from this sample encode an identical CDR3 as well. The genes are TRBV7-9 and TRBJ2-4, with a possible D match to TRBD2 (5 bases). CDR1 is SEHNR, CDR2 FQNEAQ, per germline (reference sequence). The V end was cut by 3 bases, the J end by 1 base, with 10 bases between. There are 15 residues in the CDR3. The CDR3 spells CASSLPDLAKNIQYF. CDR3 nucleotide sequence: TGTGCCAGCAGCTTGCCGGACTTGGCCAAAAACATTCAGTACTTC.

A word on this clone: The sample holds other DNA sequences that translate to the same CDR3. The CDR3 nucleotides are TGTGCCAGCAGCTTAGGAGGCACCGGGGAGCTGTTTTTT. It translates to CASSLGGTGELFF. V and J are TRBV7-9 and TRBJ2-2; unclear D gene. With 1 base removed from V and 4 bases from J, the gap between germline ends came to 4 bases. This CDR3 region has 13 residues. The germline V gene has CDR1 SEHNR and CDR2 FQNEAQ (reference sequence). Together with reference TRBV7-9 and TRBJ2-2, the CDR3 gives the full variable domain: DTGVSQNPRHKITKRGQNVTFRCDPISEHNRLYWYRQTLGQGPEFLTYFQNEAQLEKSRLLSDRFSAERPKGSFSTLEIQRTEQGDSAMYLCASSLGGTGELFFGEGSRLTVL.

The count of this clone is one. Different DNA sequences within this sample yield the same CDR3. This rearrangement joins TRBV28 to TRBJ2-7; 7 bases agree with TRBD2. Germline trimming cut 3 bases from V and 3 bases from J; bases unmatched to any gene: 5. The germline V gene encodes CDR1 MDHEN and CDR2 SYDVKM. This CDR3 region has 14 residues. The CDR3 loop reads CASSLSGGSYEQYF. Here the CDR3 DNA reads TGTGCCAGCAGTTTGAGCGGCGGGAGCTACGAGCAGTACTTC.

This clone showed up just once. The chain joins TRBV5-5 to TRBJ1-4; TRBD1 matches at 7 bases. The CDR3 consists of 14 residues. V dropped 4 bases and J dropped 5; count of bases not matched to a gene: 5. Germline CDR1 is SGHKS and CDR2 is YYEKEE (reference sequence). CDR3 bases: TGTGCCAGCAGCCGGGACAGAAGGAATGAAAAACTGTTTTTT. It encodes CASSRDRRNEKLFF.

DNA for the CDR3: TGTGCCAGCAGCTCTAGCGGGAGGGCCGACAATGAGCAGTTCTTC. Protein: CASSSSGRADNEQFF. The chain links TRBV7-8 to TRBJ2-1, with TRBD2 matching over 12 bases. V trimming: 4 bases; J trimming: 5 bases; junction bases outside the gene matches: 3. Germline CDR1 is SGHVS and CDR2 is FQNEAQ. There are 15 residues in the CDR3. Full variable domain (missing parts from reference TRBV7-8 and TRBJ2-1): GAGVSQSPRYKVAKRGQDVALRCDPISGHVSLFWYQQALGQGPEFLTYFQNEAQLDKSGLPSDRFFAERPEGSVSTLKIQRTQQEDSAVYLCASSSSGRADNEQFFGPGTRLTVL.

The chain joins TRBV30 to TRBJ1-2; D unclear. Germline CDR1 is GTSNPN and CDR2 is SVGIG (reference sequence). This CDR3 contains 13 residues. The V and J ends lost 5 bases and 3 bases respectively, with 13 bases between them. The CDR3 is CAWRRESYYGYTF. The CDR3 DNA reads TGTGCCTGGCGCCGGGAATCGTACTATGGCTACACCTTC.

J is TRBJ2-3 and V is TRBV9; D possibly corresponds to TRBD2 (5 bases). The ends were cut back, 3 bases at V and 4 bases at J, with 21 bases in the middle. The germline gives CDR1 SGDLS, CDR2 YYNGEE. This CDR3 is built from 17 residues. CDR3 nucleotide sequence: TGTGCCAGCAGCGAGTTCCTACAGTTTAGCGAATCAGATACGCAGTATTTT. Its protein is CASSEFLQFSESDTQYF.

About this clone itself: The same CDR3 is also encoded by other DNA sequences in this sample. CDR3 in amino acids: CATSRDSQETQYF. The DNA of the CDR3 is TGTGCCACCAGTAGGGACAGCCAAGAGACCCAGTACTTC. V is TRBV15 and J is TRBJ2-5, with 7 bases fitting TRBD1. Germline V lookup: CDR1 LNHNV, CDR2 YYDKDF (reference sequence). V shed 6 bases, J shed 1 base, and the junction held 2 bases outside the gene matches. CDR3 size: 13 residues.

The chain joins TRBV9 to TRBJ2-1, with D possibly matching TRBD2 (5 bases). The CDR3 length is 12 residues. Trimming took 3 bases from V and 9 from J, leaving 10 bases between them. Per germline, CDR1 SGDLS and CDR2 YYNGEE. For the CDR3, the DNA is TGTGCCAGCAGCGACCTGAGCGGTGAGCAGTTCTTC. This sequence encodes CASSDLSGEQFF.

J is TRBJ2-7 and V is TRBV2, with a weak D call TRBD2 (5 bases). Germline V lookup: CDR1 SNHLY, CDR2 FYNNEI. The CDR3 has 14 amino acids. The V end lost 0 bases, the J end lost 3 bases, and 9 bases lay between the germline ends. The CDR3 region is CASSEAGSVYEQYF. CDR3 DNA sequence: TGTGCCAGCAGTGAAGCCGGTAGCGTCTACGAGCAGTACTTC.

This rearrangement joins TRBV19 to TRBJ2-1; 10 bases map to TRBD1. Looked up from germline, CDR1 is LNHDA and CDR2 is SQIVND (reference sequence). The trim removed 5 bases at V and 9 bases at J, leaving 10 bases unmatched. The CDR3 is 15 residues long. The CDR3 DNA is TGTGCCAGTAGTGTTCGACAGGGGGCTACGGCTGAGCAGTTCTTC. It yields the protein CASSVRQGATAEQFF.

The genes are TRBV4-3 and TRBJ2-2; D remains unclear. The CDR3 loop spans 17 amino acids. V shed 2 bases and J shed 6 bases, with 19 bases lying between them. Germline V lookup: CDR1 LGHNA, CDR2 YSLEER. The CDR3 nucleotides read TGCGCCAGCAGCCAAAACCCCCGTGTCCGGTTTGCCGGGGAGCTGTTTTTT. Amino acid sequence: CASSQNPRVRFAGELFF.

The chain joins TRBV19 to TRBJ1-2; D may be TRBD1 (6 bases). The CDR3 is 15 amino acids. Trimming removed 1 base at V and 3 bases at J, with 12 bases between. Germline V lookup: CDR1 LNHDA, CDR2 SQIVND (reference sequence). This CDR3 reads CASSIGGGGYYGYTF. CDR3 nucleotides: TGTGCCAGTAGTATAGGTGGGGGCGGATACTATGGCTACACCTTC.

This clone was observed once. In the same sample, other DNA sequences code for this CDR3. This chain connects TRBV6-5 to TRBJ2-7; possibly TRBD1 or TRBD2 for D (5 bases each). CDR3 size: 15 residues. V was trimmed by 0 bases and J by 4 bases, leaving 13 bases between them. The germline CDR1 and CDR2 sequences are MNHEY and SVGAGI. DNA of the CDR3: TGTGCCAGCAGTTACTCGTCGGGACGGGGTTACGAGCAGTACTTC. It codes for CASSYSSGRGYEQYF.

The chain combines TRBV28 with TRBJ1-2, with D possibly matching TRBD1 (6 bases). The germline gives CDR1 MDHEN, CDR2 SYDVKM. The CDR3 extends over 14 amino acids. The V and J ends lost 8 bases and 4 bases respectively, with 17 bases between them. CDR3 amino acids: CASSRGATSYGYTF. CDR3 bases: TGTGCCAGCTCACGGGGGGCAACAAGCTATGGCTACACCTTC.

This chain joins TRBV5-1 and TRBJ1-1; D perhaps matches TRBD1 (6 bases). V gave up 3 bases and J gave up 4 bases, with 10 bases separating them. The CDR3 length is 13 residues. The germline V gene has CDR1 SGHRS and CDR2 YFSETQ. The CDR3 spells CASSSTGITEAFF. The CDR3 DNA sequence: TGCGCCAGCAGCTCTACAGGGATCACTGAAGCTTTCTTT.

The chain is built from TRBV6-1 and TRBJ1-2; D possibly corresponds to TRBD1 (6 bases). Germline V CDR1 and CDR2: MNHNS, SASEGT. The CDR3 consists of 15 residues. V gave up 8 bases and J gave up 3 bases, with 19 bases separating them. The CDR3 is CASQPITGWDYGYTF. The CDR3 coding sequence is TGTGCCAGCCAACCCATCACAGGGTGGGACTATGGCTACACCTTC.

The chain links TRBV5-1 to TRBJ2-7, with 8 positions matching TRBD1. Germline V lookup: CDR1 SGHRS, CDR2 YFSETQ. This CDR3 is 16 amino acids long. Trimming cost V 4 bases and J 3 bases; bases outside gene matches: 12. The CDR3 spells CASSPSTWTGLYEQYF. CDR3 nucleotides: TGCGCCAGCAGCCCCTCAACCTGGACAGGGCTCTACGAGCAGTACTTC.

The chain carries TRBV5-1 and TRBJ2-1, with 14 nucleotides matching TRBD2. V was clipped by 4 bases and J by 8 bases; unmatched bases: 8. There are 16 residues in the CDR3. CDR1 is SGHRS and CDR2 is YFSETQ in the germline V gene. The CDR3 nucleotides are TGCGCCAGCAGCCTGGTCGGGACTAGCGGGAGCCATGAGCAGTTCTTC. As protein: CASSLVGTSGSHEQFF.

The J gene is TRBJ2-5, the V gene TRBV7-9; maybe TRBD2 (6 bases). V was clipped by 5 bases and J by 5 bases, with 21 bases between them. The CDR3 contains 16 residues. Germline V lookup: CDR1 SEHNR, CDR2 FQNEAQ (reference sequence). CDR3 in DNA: TGTGCCAGCAGCCCCCGGGCGGGATTGGAGGGGGAGACCCAGTACTTC. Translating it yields CASSPRAGLEGETQYF.

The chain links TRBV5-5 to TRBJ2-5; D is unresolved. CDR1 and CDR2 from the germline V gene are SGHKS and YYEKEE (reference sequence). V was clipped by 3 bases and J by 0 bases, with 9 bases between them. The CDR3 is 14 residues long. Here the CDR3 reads CASSSVGYQETQYF. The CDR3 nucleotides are TGTGCCAGCAGCTCCGTAGGATACCAAGAGACCCAGTACTTC.

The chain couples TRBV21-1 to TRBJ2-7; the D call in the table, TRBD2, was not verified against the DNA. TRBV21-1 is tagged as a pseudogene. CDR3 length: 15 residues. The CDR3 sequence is CASSNTLADSYEQYF. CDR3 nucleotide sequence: TGTGCCAGCAGCAACACACTAGCGGACTCCTACGAGCAGTACTTC.

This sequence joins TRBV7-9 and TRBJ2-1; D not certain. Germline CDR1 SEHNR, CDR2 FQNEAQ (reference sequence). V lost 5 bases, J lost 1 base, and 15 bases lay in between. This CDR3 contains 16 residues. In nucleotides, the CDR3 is TGTGCCAGCAGCCCAACTACTTTCGCATCCTACAATGAGCAGTTCTTC. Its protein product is CASSPTTFASYNEQFF. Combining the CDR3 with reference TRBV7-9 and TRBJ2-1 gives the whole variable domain DTGVSQNPRHKITKRGQNVTFRCDPISEHNRLYWYRQTLGQGPEFLTYFQNEAQLEKSRLLSDRFSAERPKGSFSTLEIQRTEQGDSAMYLCASSPTTFASYNEQFFGPGTRLTVL.

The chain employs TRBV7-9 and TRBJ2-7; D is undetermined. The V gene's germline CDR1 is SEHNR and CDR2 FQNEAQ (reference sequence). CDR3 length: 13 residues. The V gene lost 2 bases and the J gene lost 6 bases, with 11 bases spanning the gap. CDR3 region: CASSLSSLGEQYF. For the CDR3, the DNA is TGTGCCAGCAGCTTATCGTCGTTAGGCGAGCAGTACTTC. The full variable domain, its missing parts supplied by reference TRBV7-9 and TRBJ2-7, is DTGVSQNPRHKITKRGQNVTFRCDPISEHNRLYWYRQTLGQGPEFLTYFQNEAQLEKSRLLSDRFSAERPKGSFSTLEIQRTEQGDSAMYLCASSLSSLGEQYFGPGTRLTVT.

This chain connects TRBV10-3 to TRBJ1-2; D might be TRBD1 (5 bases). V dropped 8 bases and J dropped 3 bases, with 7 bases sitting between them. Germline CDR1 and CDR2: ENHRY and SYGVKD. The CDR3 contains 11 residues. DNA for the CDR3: TGTGCCATCGGGGCAGACTATGGCTACACCTTC. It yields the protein CAIGADYGYTF.